Listed here are 25 T cell receptor beta chains from one sample, sequenced in a study of T-cell memory formation after mild COVID-19. TCRdb re-called the 5' RACE reads through MiXCR, storing one row per CDR3 protein. The sample consists of about 200,000 distinct CDR3 sequences, roughly 10% of them appearing once. Sequenced material: PBMCs or a T cell subset sorted from them (not recorded which). All receptors come from a young man who had mild COVID-19 (a few samples of this study predate the infection). Cell type and time point are not known.

The chain is built from TRBV4-2 and TRBJ2-3; the match to TRBD2 covers 10 bases. V shed 7 bases and J 1 base; nucleotides not matched to a gene: 8. The CDR3 spans 16 residues. Looked up from germline, CDR1 is LGHNA and CDR2 is YNFKEQ. CDR3 sequence reads: CASTLLAGGGTDTQYF. DNA of the CDR3: TGTGCCAGCACCCTTTTAGCGGGGGGAGGCACAGATACGCAGTATTTT.

J is TRBJ1-5 and V is TRBV2; D not certain. Trimming removed 4 bases at V and 1 base at J, with 5 bases between. This CDR3 contains 13 residues. From germline, CDR1 is SNHLY and CDR2 FYNNEI. The CDR3 DNA reads as TGTGCCAGCAGTGCCCCCAGCAATCAGCCCCAGCATTTT. It is translated as CASSAPSNQPQHF.

This clonotype appeared many times. CDR3: CASSPRVAGNTDTQYF. The CDR3 coding sequence is TGTGCCAGCTCACCACGGGTAGCGGGGAACACAGATACGCAGTATTTT. This chain uses TRBV18 with TRBJ2-3, with TRBD2 matching 8 bases. This CDR3 is 16 amino acids long. V shed 1 base and J 2 bases; nucleotides not matched to a gene: 5. CDR1 KGHSH and CDR2 LQKENI come from the germline V gene. The entire variable domain, with the rest obtained from reference TRBV18 and TRBJ2-3, is as follows: NAGVMQNPRHLVRRRGQEARLRCSPMKGHSHVYWYRQLPEEGLKFMVYLQKENIIDESGMPKERFSAEFPKEGPSILRIQQVVRGDSAAYFCASSPRVAGNTDTQYFGPGTRLTVL.

This clonotype was observed a few times. This chain joins TRBV11-3 and TRBJ1-1; 7 bases align to TRBD1. Germline-derived CDR1 and CDR2 are SGHNT and YENEEA. V shed 3 bases, J shed 4 bases, and the junction held 5 bases outside the gene matches. The CDR3 spans 14 residues. The DNA for the CDR3 is TGTGCCAGCAGCTTCAGGGGGGAAGTCACTGAAGCTTTCTTT. Translated, it gives CASSFRGEVTEAFF.

At least ten counts were recorded for this clonotype. The genes are TRBV6-5 and TRBJ2-7; 13 bases are shared with TRBD2. The CDR3 sequence is 15 residues long. The ends lost 5 bases at V and 2 bases at J; junction bases unmatched: 3. Per the germline V gene, CDR1 is MNHEY and CDR2 is SVGAGI. The CDR3 region is CASSRGLAGAYEQYF. DNA of the CDR3: TGTGCCAGCAGTCGAGGACTAGCGGGGGCCTACGAGCAGTACTTC.

The chain is built from TRBV11-2 and TRBJ2-1; 8 bases are a match to TRBD2. Germline assignment: CDR1 SGHAT and CDR2 FQNNGV. The CDR3 has 15 amino acids. Trimming took 7 bases from V and 7 from J; bases not matched to a gene: 12. The CDR3 DNA reads as TGTGCCAGCACCAAAAATCGGGGGGGTAGTAATGAGCAGTTCTTC. It codes for CASTKNRGGSNEQFF.

There are a few counts of this clonotype. The rearrangement uses TRBV18 and TRBJ1-4; D unclear. The ends were cut back, 8 bases at V and 0 bases at J, with 7 bases in the middle. The CDR3 runs to 13 residues. Looked up from germline, CDR1 is KGHSH and CDR2 is LQKENI. The CDR3 loop is CASQGTTNEKLFF. The CDR3 DNA reads as TGTGCCAGCCAAGGAACAACTAATGAAAAACTGTTTTTT.

This clonotype was seen a handful of times. This chain links TRBV6-1 with TRBJ2-7, with 11 bases aligning to TRBD1. V dropped 8 bases and J dropped 5; count of bases not matched to a gene: 5. In germline, CDR1 is MNHNS, CDR2 SASEGT. The CDR3 contains 13 residues. CDR3 residues: CASRDRGVHEQYF. The CDR3 coding sequence is TGTGCCAGCCGGGACAGGGGGGTCCACGAGCAGTACTTC.

The genes are TRBV4-1 and TRBJ2-5; 7 bases match TRBD2. The CDR3 spans 14 residues. Germline V CDR1 and CDR2: MGHRA, YSYEKL. V lost 4 bases and J lost 3; bases outside the gene matches: 5. The DNA for the CDR3 is TGCGCCAGCAGCCCAGTGGGAGGGAAAGAGACCCAGTACTTC. This encodes CASSPVGGKETQYF.

This clonotype came up a few times. The rearrangement links TRBV29-1 to TRBJ2-1; 12 positions agree with TRBD2. The CDR3 is 13 residues long. In germline, CDR1 is SQVTM, CDR2 ANQGSEA. J lost 5 bases, V lost 8 bases, and 4 bases had no gene match. The DNA of the CDR3 is TGCAGCCTAAGGACTAGCGGGGACAATGAGCAGTTCTTC. Amino acid sequence: CSLRTSGDNEQFF.

The chain has TRBV5-5 and TRBJ2-4, with TRBD1 as a possible D gene (6 bases). The CDR3 has 14 residues. Germline V CDR1 and CDR2: SGHKS, YYEKEE (reference sequence). V lost 0 bases, J lost 8 bases, and 12 bases lay in between. The CDR3 region has the DNA TGTGCCAGCAGCTTGGAATGGGGGCAGGACATTCAGTACTTC. Its protein product is CASSLEWGQDIQYF.

This chain uses TRBV7-2 with TRBJ1-3; D is unclear. The CDR3 covers 17 residues. CDR1 is SGHTA, CDR2 FQGNSA, per germline. V was cut by 0 bases and J by 2 bases, with 14 bases left in between. CDR3 in amino acids: CASSLALYGNPGNTIYF. CDR3 sequence (DNA): TGTGCCAGCAGCTTAGCGTTGTACGGGAATCCTGGAAACACCATATATTTT. Filled out from reference TRBV7-2 and TRBJ1-3, the complete variable domain reads GAGVSQSPSNKVTEKGKDVELRCDPISGHTALYWYRQSLGQGLEFLIYFQGNSAPDKSGLPSDRFSAERTGGSVSTLTIQRTQQEDSAVYLCASSLALYGNPGNTIYFGEGSWLTVV.

This clonotype was picked up a small number of times. V gene TRBV7-2 combines with J gene TRBJ1-4; the match to TRBD1 covers 10 bases. The J segment lost 11 bases and the V segment lost 4 bases, leaving 7 bases of the junction unmatched. CDR3 length: 14 amino acids. Germline V gene lookup returns CDR1 SGHTA and CDR2 FQGNSA. Here the CDR3 reads CASSSDRGRGKLFF. The DNA of the CDR3 is TGTGCCAGCAGCTCCGACAGGGGGCGCGGGAAACTGTTTTTT.

This clonotype came up many times. This sequence joins TRBV11-2 and TRBJ2-7; D call uncertain. The V gene's germline CDR1 is SGHAT and CDR2 FQNNGV. The CDR3 runs 13 residues. V was clipped by 6 bases and J by 0 bases, with 9 bases between them. CDR3 residues: CASRPSASYEQYV. The CDR3, as DNA: TGTGCCAGCAGGCCTTCGGCCTCCTACGAGCAGTACGTC.

The chain uses TRBV9 and TRBJ2-3; 10 bases fit TRBD2. Per the germline V gene, CDR1 is SGDLS and CDR2 is YYNGEE. The CDR3 extends over 16 amino acids. V dropped 4 bases and J dropped 2; count of bases not matched to a gene: 7. The CDR3 region is CASSRGLADATDTQYF. In DNA, the CDR3 is TGTGCCAGCAGCCGAGGACTAGCGGATGCCACAGATACGCAGTATTTT.

This clonotype was found a few times. The chain uses TRBV6-1 and TRBJ2-1; D is perhaps TRBD1 (6 bases). This CDR3 spans 15 amino acids. The V gene lost 1 base and the J gene lost 6 bases, with 13 bases spanning the gap. Germline loops: CDR1 MNHNS, CDR2 SASEGT. The CDR3 DNA reads TGTGCCAGCAGTGAAGGTGGGGGCAGGGGCAATGAGCAGTTCTTC. It encodes CASSEGGGRGNEQFF.

This clonotype was counted only a few times. The genes are TRBV28 and TRBJ2-3; D is unclear. Trimming pared 6 bases from V and 3 bases from J, leaving 13 bases between. The CDR3 runs to 14 residues. The germline CDR1 and CDR2 sequences are MDHEN and SYDVKM. The CDR3 loop reads CASRPFGKTDTQYF. The CDR3 DNA reads as TGTGCCAGCAGGCCGTTTGGAAAGACAGATACGCAGTATTTT.

The J gene is TRBJ1-2, the V gene TRBV5-1, with D tentatively TRBD1 (5 bases). V was cut by 4 bases and J by 0 bases, with 10 bases left in between. The CDR3 runs 14 residues. CDR1 and CDR2 (germline): SGHRS, YFSETQ. CDR3 residues: CASSPGQANYGYTF. The CDR3 DNA sequence: TGCGCCAGCAGCCCCGGACAAGCTAACTATGGCTACACCTTC.

This clonotype has at least ten counts. The V and J genes are TRBV18 and TRBJ1-5; D perhaps matches TRBD1 (5 bases). The CDR3 extends over 14 amino acids. The ends were cut back, 6 bases at V and 4 bases at J, with 13 bases in the middle. CDR1 KGHSH and CDR2 LQKENI come from the germline V gene. The CDR3 nucleotides are TGTGCCAGCTCTATCACAGGACTGAATCAGCCCCAGCATTTT. Amino acid sequence: CASSITGLNQPQHF.

This clonotype occurred a few times. CDR3 sequence reads: CASSPLTDYGYTF. As DNA, the CDR3 is TGTGCCAGCAGCCCGCTGACGGACTATGGCTACACCTTC. The chain uses TRBV3-1 and TRBJ1-2, with unresolved D. The CDR3 is 13 amino acids. Germline V lookup: CDR1 LGHDT, CDR2 YNNKEL (reference sequence). V lost 4 bases to trimming and J lost 3 bases, with 9 bases between them.

A few counts support this clonotype. The chain combines TRBV7-9 with TRBJ1-1; perhaps TRBD1 as D (5 bases). CDR1 is SEHNR and CDR2 is FQNEAQ in the germline V gene (reference sequence). Trimming stripped 5 bases from V and 3 bases from J, with 10 bases between. The CDR3 is made up of 13 amino acids. In DNA form, the CDR3 reads TGTGCCAGCAGCGGTGGGGGAGACACTGAAGCTTTCTTT. Translating gives CASSGGGDTEAFF. The whole variable domain, filled in from reference TRBV7-9 and TRBJ1-1, reads DTGVSQNPRHKITKRGQNVTFRCDPISEHNRLYWYRQTLGQGPEFLTYFQNEAQLEKSRLLSDRFSAERPKGSFSTLEIQRTEQGDSAMYLCASSGGGDTEAFFGQGTRLTVV.

This clonotype showed up many times. The chain has TRBV7-2 and TRBJ2-1; D is undetermined. Trimming stripped 5 bases from V and 6 bases from J, with 11 bases between. The CDR3 has 13 amino acids. Per the germline V gene, CDR1 is SGHTA and CDR2 is FQGNSA. The CDR3 reads CASSASPANEQFF. CDR3 coding DNA: TGTGCCAGCAGCGCGTCCCCAGCCAATGAGCAGTTCTTC.

This clonotype has just a few counts. V is TRBV4-3 and J is TRBJ2-3; no definite D call. This CDR3 has 16 amino acids. Germline-derived CDR1 and CDR2 are LGHNA and YSLEER. The V end lost 0 bases, the J end lost 1 base, and 11 bases lay between the germline ends. CDR3 bases: TGCGCCAGCAGCCAAGAATGGGCCAGCCGCACAGATACGCAGTATTTT. This gives the protein CASSQEWASRTDTQYF.

The table lists this clonotype with many counts. This chain connects TRBV5-1 to TRBJ2-7, with 9 bases lining up with TRBD1. Germline trimming cut 1 base from V and 2 bases from J; bases unmatched to any gene: 4. CDR1 is SGHRS, CDR2 YFSETQ, per germline. The length of the CDR3 is 15 residues. This chain's CDR3 is CASSLMTGGAYEQYV. CDR3 sequence (DNA): TGCGCCAGCAGCTTGATGACAGGGGGGGCCTACGAGCAGTACGTC.

This sequence joins TRBV7-2 and TRBJ2-5; 11 bases map to TRBD2. V trimming: 5 bases; J trimming: 7 bases; junction bases outside the gene matches: 12. There are 16 residues in the CDR3. Germline V gives CDR1 SGHTA, CDR2 FQGNSA. The CDR3 protein is CASSAPGSGGVGTQYF. Here the CDR3 DNA reads TGTGCCAGCAGCGCCCCGGGTAGCGGGGGGGTCGGGACCCAGTACTTC. Together with reference TRBV7-2 and TRBJ2-5, the CDR3 gives the full variable domain: GAGVSQSPSNKVTEKGKDVELRCDPISGHTALYWYRQSLGQGLEFLIYFQGNSAPDKSGLPSDRFSAERTGGSVSTLTIQRTQQEDSAVYLCASSAPGSGGVGTQYFGPGTRLLVL.